This TCR beta chain was recovered during a study of shared clonotypes between healthy human individuals. Profiled with immunoSEQ multiplex PCR; TCRdb holds only in-frame clones, not every one. The profile shows hundreds of thousands of clones, 85% to 95% of them singletons. From germline, CDR1 is MDHEN and CDR2 SYDVKM. The CDR3 is 13 residues long. Deletions cut 3 bases from V and 5 bases from J, with 11 bases between. The naive CD8 subset, CD45RO-negative cells positively selected for CCR7, excluded terminally differentiated effector memory CD45RA+ cells. J is TRBJ2-7 and V is TRBV28, with no clear D. Sequences were obtained from naive CD8+ T cells sorted from blood. The origin of this receptor is a woman aged 25 to 39 in good health. In nucleotides, the CDR3 is TGTGCCAGCAGTTTTCTGGGGATACACGAGCAGTACTTC. Protein: CASSFLGIHEQYF.